The rows below give T cell receptor beta chains drawn from one sample of a study of graft-versus-host responses after intestinal transplantation. Data came from immunoSEQ multiplex PCR; TCRdb stores just in-frame clones and leaves some out. The table includes about 57,000 clones, around 90% detected once. The source was PBMCs, collected 26 days after transplant. These receptors all stem from a human patient who received an intestinal transplant, so some T cells may come from the graft donor. Each CDR3 is given with its conserved first and last residue. D genes are given only for firm matches. The size of a clone is reported for some rows only, either as once, few or many, or as a class for expanded clones.

V gene: TRBV6-6
clone size: NA
J gene: TRBJ1-1
D gene: TRBD1
CDR3 DNA: TGTGCCAGCATTTCGGACAGGGCGGCTGAAGCTTTCTTT
CDR3 protein: CASISDRAAEAFF

V gene: TRBV7-9
clone size: NA
J gene: TRBJ2-3
D gene: NA
CDR3 DNA: TGTGCCAGCAGTGATCTCTGGCGGGGGCCCACAGATACGCAGTATTTT
CDR3 protein: CASSDLWRGPTDTQYF

V gene: TRBV6-5
clone size: NA
J gene: TRBJ2-6
D gene: NA
CDR3 DNA: TGTGCCAGCAGAGCAAGTATCACTGGGGCCAACGTCCTGACTTTC
CDR3 protein: CASRASITGANVLTF

V gene: TRBV19
clone size: NA
J gene: TRBJ2-7
D gene: NA
CDR3 DNA: TGTGCCAGTGGCCTCGGGGAGTCCTACGAGCAGTACTTC
CDR3 protein: CASGLGESYEQYF

V gene: TRBV5-1
clone size: NA
J gene: TRBJ2-5
D gene: NA
CDR3 DNA: TGCGCCAGCAGCTTGGAGGCAGGGGTGGAGACCCAGTACTTC
CDR3 protein: CASSLEAGVETQYF

V gene: TRBV10-1
clone size: NA
J gene: TRBJ1-2
D gene: NA
CDR3 DNA: TGCGCCAGCAGTGAGGGCGGGGGTGGCTACACCTTC
CDR3 protein: CASSEGGGGYTF

V gene: TRBV2
clone size: NA
J gene: TRBJ2-3
D gene: TRBD2
CDR3 DNA: TGTGCCGGGGAGGGAGCGGGGGGACTATTCACAGATACGCAGTATTTT
CDR3 protein: CAGEGAGGLFTDTQYF

V gene: TRBV7-9
clone size: once
J gene: TRBJ2-3
D gene: TRBD1
CDR3 DNA: TGTGCCAGCAACGATTGGACAGGATCCCCCACAGATACGCAGTATTTT
CDR3 protein: CASNDWTGSPTDTQYF

V gene: TRBV2
clone size: once
J gene: TRBJ1-5
D gene: NA
CDR3 DNA: TGTGCCAGCAGCCTGGGACTGCCTAGCAATCAGCCCCAGCATTTT
CDR3 protein: CASSLGLPSNQPQHF

V gene: TRBV4-1
clone size: NA
J gene: TRBJ1-1
D gene: NA
CDR3 DNA: TGCGCCAGCAGCCACGGTGACCAGAGGGACACTGAAGCTTTCTTT
CDR3 protein: CASSHGDQRDTEAFF

V gene: TRBV7-8
clone size: NA
J gene: TRBJ2-7
D gene: TRBD1
CDR3 DNA: TGTGCCAGCAGCGCTTACAGGGGGCCCGCCTACGAGCAGTACTTC
CDR3 protein: CASSAYRGPAYEQYF

V gene: TRBV27
clone size: once
J gene: TRBJ2-3
D gene: TRBD1
CDR3 DNA: TGTGCCAGCAGTCCCCGAGGCAGGGGGTTGCTCTTATCCGCACAAAATACGCAGTATTTT
CDR3 protein: CASSPRGRGLLLSAQNTQYF

V gene: TRBV4-2
clone size: NA
J gene: TRBJ2-5
D gene: TRBD1
CDR3 DNA: TGTGCCAGCAGCTGGGCAGGGGGATTGGAGACCCAGTACTTC
CDR3 protein: CASSWAGGLETQYF

V gene: TRBV27
clone size: NA
J gene: TRBJ1-2
D gene: NA
CDR3 DNA: TGTGCCAGCAGCCCCAGGGGATTCTATGGCTACACCTTC
CDR3 protein: CASSPRGFYGYTF

V gene: TRBV2
clone size: NA
J gene: TRBJ2-1
D gene: NA
CDR3 DNA: TGTGCCAGCAAACGGAGGTTATACAATGAGCAGTTCTTC
CDR3 protein: CASKRRLYNEQFF

V gene: TRBV7-9
clone size: NA
J gene: TRBJ2-1
D gene: NA
CDR3 DNA: TGTGCCAGCAGCTTACAATCTAGCGTGGCTGAGCAGTTCTTC
CDR3 protein: CASSLQSSVAEQFF

V gene: TRBV6-4
clone size: NA
J gene: TRBJ2-2
D gene: NA
CDR3 DNA: TGTGCCAGCAGTGACTCTAGCACCGGGGAGCTGTTTTTT
CDR3 protein: CASSDSSTGELFF

V gene: TRBV6-4
clone size: NA
J gene: TRBJ2-1
D gene: NA
CDR3 DNA: TGTGCCAGCAGTGACTCAGGGGGAAAGGGCTACAATGAGCAGTTCTTC
CDR3 protein: CASSDSGGKGYNEQFF

V gene: TRBV29-1
clone size: NA
J gene: TRBJ2-1
D gene: TRBD2
CDR3 DNA: TGCAGCGTTGAAGAGGGGCGGGGGTACAATGAGCAGTTCTTC
CDR3 protein: CSVEEGRGYNEQFF

V gene: TRBV2
clone size: once
J gene: TRBJ1-5
D gene: NA
CDR3 DNA: TGTGCCAGCAGGGGGGGAGCTGGGTACAATCAGCCCCAGCATTTT
CDR3 protein: CASRGGAGYNQPQHF

V gene: TRBV4-3
clone size: few
J gene: TRBJ2-1
D gene: TRBD2
CDR3 DNA: TGCGCCAGCAGCCCGGGACTAGCTTTGAATGAGCAGTTCTTC
CDR3 protein: CASSPGLALNEQFF

V gene: TRBV28
clone size: NA
J gene: TRBJ1-6
D gene: TRBD1
CDR3 DNA: TGTGCCAGCAGCCCGACAGGGGGCGGTTATTCACCCCTCCACTTT
CDR3 protein: CASSPTGGGYSPLHF

V gene: TRBV7-9
clone size: NA
J gene: TRBJ2-1
D gene: TRBD2
CDR3 DNA: TGTGCCAGCAGCTTAGGTACTAGCGGGGGGGTTTACAATGAGCAGTTCTTC
CDR3 protein: CASSLGTSGGVYNEQFF

V gene: TRBV19
clone size: NA
J gene: TRBJ2-2
D gene: NA
CDR3 DNA: TGTGCCAGCCGAGGAACGAACACCGGGGAGCTGTTTTTT
CDR3 protein: CASRGTNTGELFF

V gene: TRBV5-4
clone size: NA
J gene: TRBJ1-2
D gene: TRBD1
CDR3 DNA: TGTGCCAGCAACTCACAGGGGTACGGCTATGGCTACACCTTC
CDR3 protein: CASNSQGYGYGYTF

V gene: TRBV5-1
clone size: NA
J gene: TRBJ2-7
D gene: NA
CDR3 DNA: TGCGCCAGCAGCTCCAACTACGAGCAGTACTTC
CDR3 protein: CASSSNYEQYF